This TCR beta chain was sequenced during a study of OX40 agonist ivuxolimab in advanced cancers. Looking at the study overall: Given to patients was ivuxolimab, an agonistic anti-OX40 (CD134) antibody. Each patient was given ivuxolimab into a vein every 2 weeks, at 0.01 to 10 mg/kg. Study-level findings and limits: Expanded clones were, on average, more numerous among CD8+ T cells than CD4+. CD4+ and CD8+ blood T cells expanded clonally by week 6 at 0.1 to 3.0 mg/kg.

On this clone: Its specificity is unknown.

Clones were read by immunoSEQ multiplex PCR, and TCRdb kept only the in-frame ones, dropping some. Of around 90,000 clones detected, 85% to 90% appear once; the ten largest clones hold 6% to 7.5%. Germline CDR1 is MNHNY and CDR2 is SVGAGI (reference sequence). The CDR3 length is 15 residues. V lost 0 bases to trimming and J lost 2 bases, with 11 bases between them. This TCR derives from an adult with an advanced solid tumor such as melanoma, head and neck, liver or kidney cancer. Sample: CD4+ or CD8+ T cells sorted from blood, taken in a trial of the OX40 agonist ivuxolimab. The chain carries TRBV6-6 and TRBJ2-7; maybe TRBD2 (5 bases). The CDR3 sequence is CASSYSEDTAYEQYF. Here the CDR3 DNA reads TGTGCCAGCAGTTACTCGGAGGATACGGCCTACGAGCAGTACTTC.